This TCR beta chain is drawn from a study of early stage breast cancer tumors. This clone was picked up one time. Using immunoSEQ multiplex PCR, the repertoire was profiled, and TCRdb retains in-frame clones only, with some absent. In the table there are about 36,000 clones, 74% of which are singletons. CDR1 is SEHNR, CDR2 FQNEAQ, per germline (reference sequence). V was trimmed by 1 base and J by 3 bases, leaving 9 bases between them. This CDR3 contains 14 residues. Sequenced sample: blood. The receptor comes from a person aged 55 to 75 with breast cancer. The rearrangement links TRBV7-9 to TRBJ1-2; D is ambiguous. In DNA, the CDR3 is TGTGCCAGCAGCTTAGTGGGTAGCGACTATGGCTACACCTTC. Translated, it gives CASSLVGSDYGYTF.